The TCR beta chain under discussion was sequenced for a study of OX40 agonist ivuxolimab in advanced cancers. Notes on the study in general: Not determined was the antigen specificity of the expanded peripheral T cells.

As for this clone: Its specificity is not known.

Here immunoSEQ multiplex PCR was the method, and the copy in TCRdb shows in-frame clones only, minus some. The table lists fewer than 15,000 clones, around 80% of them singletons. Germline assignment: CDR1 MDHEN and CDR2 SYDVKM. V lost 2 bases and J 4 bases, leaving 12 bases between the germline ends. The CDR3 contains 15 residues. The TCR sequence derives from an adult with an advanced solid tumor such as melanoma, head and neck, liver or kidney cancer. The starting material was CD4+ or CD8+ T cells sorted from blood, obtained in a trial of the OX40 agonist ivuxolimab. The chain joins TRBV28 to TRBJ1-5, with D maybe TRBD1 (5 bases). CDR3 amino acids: CASSLTRGRNQPQHF. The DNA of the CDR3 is TGTGCCAGCAGTTTAACCCGGGGCCGGAATCAGCCCCAGCATTTT.